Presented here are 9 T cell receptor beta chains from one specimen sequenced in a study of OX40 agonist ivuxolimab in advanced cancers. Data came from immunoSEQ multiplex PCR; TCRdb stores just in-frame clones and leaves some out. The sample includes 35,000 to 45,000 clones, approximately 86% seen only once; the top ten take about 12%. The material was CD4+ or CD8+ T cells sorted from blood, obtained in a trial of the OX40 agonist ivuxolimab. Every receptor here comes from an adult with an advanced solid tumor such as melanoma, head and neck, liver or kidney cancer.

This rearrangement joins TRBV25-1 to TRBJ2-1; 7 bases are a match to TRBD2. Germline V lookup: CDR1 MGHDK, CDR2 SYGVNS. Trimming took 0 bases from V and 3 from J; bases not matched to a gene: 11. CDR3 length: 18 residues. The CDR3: CASSEYKSGEGYYNEQFF. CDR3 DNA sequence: TGTGCCAGCAGTGAATATAAGTCGGGGGAGGGCTACTACAATGAGCAGTTCTTC.

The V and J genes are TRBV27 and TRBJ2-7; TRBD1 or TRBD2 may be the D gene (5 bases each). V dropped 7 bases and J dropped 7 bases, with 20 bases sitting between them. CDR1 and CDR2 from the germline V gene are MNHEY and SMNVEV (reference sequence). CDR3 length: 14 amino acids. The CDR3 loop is CASNSRGFGEEQYF. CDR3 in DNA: TGTGCCAGCAACTCTCGGGGCTTCGGCGAAGAGCAGTACTTC.

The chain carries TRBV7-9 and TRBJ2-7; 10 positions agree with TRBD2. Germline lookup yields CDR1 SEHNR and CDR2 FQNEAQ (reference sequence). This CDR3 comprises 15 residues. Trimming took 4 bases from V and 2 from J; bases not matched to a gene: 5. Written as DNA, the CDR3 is TGTGCCAGCAGCTGGGGACTAGCGAATACCTACGAGCAGTACTTC. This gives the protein CASSWGLANTYEQYF. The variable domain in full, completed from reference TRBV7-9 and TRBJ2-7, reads DTGVSQNPRHKITKRGQNVTFRCDPISEHNRLYWYRQTLGQGPEFLTYFQNEAQLEKSRLLSDRFSAERPKGSFSTLEIQRTEQGDSAMYLCASSWGLANTYEQYFGPGTRLTVT.

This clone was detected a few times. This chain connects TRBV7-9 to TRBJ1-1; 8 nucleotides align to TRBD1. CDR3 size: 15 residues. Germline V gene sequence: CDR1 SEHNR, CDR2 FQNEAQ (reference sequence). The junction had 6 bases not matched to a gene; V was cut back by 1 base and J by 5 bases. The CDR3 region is CASSLVSGQGTEAFF. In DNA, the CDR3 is TGTGCCAGCAGCTTAGTTAGTGGACAGGGTACTGAAGCTTTCTTT.

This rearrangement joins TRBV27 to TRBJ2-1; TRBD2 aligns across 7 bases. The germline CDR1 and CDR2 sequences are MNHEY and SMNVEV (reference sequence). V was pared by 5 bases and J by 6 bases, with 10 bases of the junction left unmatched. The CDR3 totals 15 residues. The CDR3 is CASSPRTGGFNEQFF. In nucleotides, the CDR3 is TGTGCCAGCAGTCCTCGAACGGGGGGATTCAATGAGCAGTTCTTC.

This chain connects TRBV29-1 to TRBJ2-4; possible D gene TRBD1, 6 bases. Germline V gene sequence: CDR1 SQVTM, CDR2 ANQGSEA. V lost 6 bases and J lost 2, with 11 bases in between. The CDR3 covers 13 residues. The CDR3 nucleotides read TGCAGCGTCACAGGGACCCCCAAAAACATTCAGTACTTC. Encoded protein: CSVTGTPKNIQYF.

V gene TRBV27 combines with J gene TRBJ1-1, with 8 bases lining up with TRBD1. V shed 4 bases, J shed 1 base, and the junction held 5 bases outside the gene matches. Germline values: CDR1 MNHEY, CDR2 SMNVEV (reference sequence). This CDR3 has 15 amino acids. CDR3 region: CASSWRQGTNTEAFF. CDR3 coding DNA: TGTGCCAGCAGTTGGCGACAGGGGACGAACACTGAAGCTTTCTTT.

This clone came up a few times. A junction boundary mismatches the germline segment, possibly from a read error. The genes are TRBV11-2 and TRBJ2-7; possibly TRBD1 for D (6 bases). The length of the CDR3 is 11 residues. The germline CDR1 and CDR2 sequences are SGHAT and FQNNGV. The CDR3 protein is CASSPGRTAHF. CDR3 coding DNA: TGTGCCAGCAGCCCCGGCCGGACAGCACACTTC.

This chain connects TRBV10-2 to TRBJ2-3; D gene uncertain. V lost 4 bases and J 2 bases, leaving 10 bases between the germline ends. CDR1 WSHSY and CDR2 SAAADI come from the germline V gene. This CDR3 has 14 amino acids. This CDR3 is CASSVVGDTDTQYF. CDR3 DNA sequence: TGCGCCAGCAGTGTTGTCGGCGACACAGATACGCAGTATTTT.